A single sample gave rise to the 8 T cell receptor beta chains below, sequenced in a study of technical replicates of blood from a handful of donors. Assay used: immunoSEQ multiplex PCR; TCRdb lists only in-frame clones, some missing. The sample consists of about 53,000 clones, 70% to 90% of them appearing once. Input material: PBMCs. These receptors all stem from a human donor in good health. Some clones in this sample may be carry-over from other donors' samples.

This clone was picked up one time. The chain has TRBV2 and TRBJ1-2; no definite D call. The CDR3 has 12 amino acids. Per germline, CDR1 SNHLY and CDR2 FYNNEI. V gave up 4 bases and J gave up 8 bases, with 11 bases separating them. The CDR3 sequence: CASSGQGGGYTF. The CDR3 region has the DNA TGTGCCAGCAGTGGCCAAGGAGGCGGCTACACCTTC.

This chain connects TRBV7-3 to TRBJ2-3; 7 nucleotides line up with TRBD2. CDR1 is SGHTA, CDR2 FQGTGA, per germline. This CDR3 has 15 amino acids. V dropped 5 bases and J dropped 8; count of bases not matched to a gene: 13. In DNA, the CDR3 is TGTGCCAGCAGCCCTACCGGGACTTTAGCGGGTACGCAGTATTTT. Encoded protein: CASSPTGTLAGTQYF.

The CDR3 DNA reads as TGTGCCACCAGCAGTCAGAGGGCTAGCGGACCGGGAGATACGCAGTATTTT. It yields the protein CATSSQRASGPGDTQYF. V gene TRBV15 combines with J gene TRBJ2-3, with 7 positions matching TRBD2. Germline assignment: CDR1 LNHNV and CDR2 YYDKDF (reference sequence). The CDR3 is 17 amino acids. Unmatched junction bases numbered 14, after V lost 3 bases and J lost 5 bases.

The chain joins TRBV29-1 to TRBJ1-1; TRBD1 matches at 8 bases. V shed 3 bases and J 2 bases; nucleotides not matched to a gene: 2. The CDR3 has 13 amino acids. Germline-derived CDR1 and CDR2 are SQVTM and ANQGSEA. Here the CDR3 DNA reads TGCAGCGTTGAGACAGGGGTAAACACTGAAGCTTTCTTT. Protein product: CSVETGVNTEAFF. The variable domain in full, completed from reference TRBV29-1 and TRBJ1-1, reads SAVISQKPSRDICQRGTSLTIQCQVDSQVTMMFWYRQQPGQSLTLIATANQGSEATYESGFVIDKFPISRPNLTFSTLTVSNMSPEDSSIYLCSVETGVNTEAFFGQGTRLTVV.

The V and J genes are TRBV9 and TRBJ2-1, with a weak D call TRBD2 (6 bases). With 0 bases removed from V and 7 bases from J, the gap between germline ends came to 17 bases. Germline V gene lookup returns CDR1 SGDLS and CDR2 YYNGEE. The CDR3 extends over 16 amino acids. CDR3 sequence: CASSVGVTGVLNEQFF. The CDR3 region has the DNA TGTGCCAGCAGCGTAGGGGTAACGGGAGTACTGAATGAGCAGTTCTTC.

The sample holds a few counts of this clone. This rearrangement joins TRBV7-2 to TRBJ2-7, with TRBD1 as a possible D gene (5 bases). The germline gives CDR1 SGHTA, CDR2 FQGNSA. The germline V and J ends were trimmed by 5 bases and 0 bases, with 11 bases remaining between them. This CDR3 is built from 14 residues. The CDR3 loop is CASSAYRSSYEQYF. In DNA, the CDR3 is TGTGCCAGCAGCGCATACAGGAGCTCCTACGAGCAGTACTTC.

The chain combines TRBV28 with TRBJ2-5; TRBD2 matches 10 bases. Germline CDR1 and CDR2: MDHEN and SYDVKM. This CDR3 has 13 amino acids. The ends lost 7 bases at V and 5 bases at J; junction bases unmatched: 4. The CDR3 nucleotides read TGTGCCAGCAAGCGGGAGGGGATGGAGACCCAGTACTTC. Protein sequence: CASKREGMETQYF.

CDR3 nucleotide sequence: TGTGCCAGTCAAACAGGGTTGTGGAATTACGAGCAGTACTTC. The encoded protein is CASQTGLWNYEQYF. The chain has TRBV27 and TRBJ2-7, with D possibly being TRBD1 (6 bases). The CDR3 is 14 residues long. The germline V and J ends were trimmed by 9 bases and 4 bases, with 19 bases remaining between them. Germline V CDR1 and CDR2: MNHEY, SMNVEV (reference sequence).